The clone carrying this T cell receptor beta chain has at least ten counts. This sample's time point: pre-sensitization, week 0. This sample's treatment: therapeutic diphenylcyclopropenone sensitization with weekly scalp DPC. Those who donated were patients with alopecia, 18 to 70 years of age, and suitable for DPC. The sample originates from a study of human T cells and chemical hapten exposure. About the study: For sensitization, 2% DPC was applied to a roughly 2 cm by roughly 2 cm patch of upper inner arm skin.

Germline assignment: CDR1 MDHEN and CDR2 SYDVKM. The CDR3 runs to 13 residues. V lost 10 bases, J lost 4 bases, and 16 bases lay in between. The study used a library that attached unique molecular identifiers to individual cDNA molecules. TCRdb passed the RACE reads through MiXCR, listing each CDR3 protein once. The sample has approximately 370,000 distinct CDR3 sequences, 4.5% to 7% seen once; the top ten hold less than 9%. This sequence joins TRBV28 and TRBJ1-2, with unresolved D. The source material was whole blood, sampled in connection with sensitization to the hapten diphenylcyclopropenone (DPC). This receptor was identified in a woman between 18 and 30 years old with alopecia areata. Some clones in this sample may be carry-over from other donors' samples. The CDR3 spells CATFDAWRYGYTF. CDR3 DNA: TGTGCCACCTTTGACGCGTGGCGCTATGGCTACACCTTC.